What follows are 16 T cell receptor beta chains derived from one specimen sequenced in a study of T cell responses to AZD1222 COVID-19 vaccine. This table comes from immunoSEQ multiplex PCR, and its TCRdb copy is limited to in-frame clones, with some not included. Found here are around 88,000 clones, approximately 89% of them singletons; the top ten hold 2.8%. The input for sequencing was peripheral blood, taken on day 0 of MenACWY control vaccination. Source of these receptors: an adult in good health.

This clone was observed once. This sequence joins TRBV11-2 and TRBJ2-1; 14 bases map to TRBD2. The CDR3 covers 16 residues. J was trimmed by 4 bases and V by 4 bases; bases with no gene match: 3. CDR1 is SGHAT and CDR2 is FQNNGV in the germline V gene. The CDR3 protein is CASSSGLAGGYNEQFF. The CDR3 DNA reads as TGTGCCAGCAGCTCCGGACTAGCGGGGGGATACAATGAGCAGTTCTTC.

V gene TRBV7-9 combines with J gene TRBJ1-4; D is ambiguous. CDR1 and CDR2 from the germline V gene are SEHNR and FQNEAQ (reference sequence). V was trimmed by 0 bases and J by 2 bases, leaving 4 bases between them. The CDR3 covers 14 residues. CDR3 protein: CASSLAGTNEKLFF. DNA of the CDR3: TGTGCCAGCAGCTTAGCGGGTACTAATGAAAAACTGTTTTTT.

DNA of the CDR3: TGTGCCAGCAGCCAACCTCCGGGACCAAAGTGGACCGAGCAGTACTTC. Amino acid sequence: CASSQPPGPKWTEQYF. This chain joins TRBV28 and TRBJ2-7; D may correspond to TRBD1 or TRBD2 (5 bases each). The CDR3 extends over 16 amino acids. Between the trimmed V and J ends, which lost 6 bases and 6 bases, there was a span of 24 bases. Germline CDR1 MDHEN, CDR2 SYDVKM.

The rearrangement joins TRBV7-2 to TRBJ1-1, with D maybe TRBD1 (6 bases). The CDR3 totals 15 residues. Trimming took 1 base from V and 1 from J, leaving 10 bases between them. Per germline, CDR1 SGHTA and CDR2 FQGNSA. CDR3 DNA sequence: TGTGCCAGCAGCTTAGGCAGGGGATGGAACACTGAAGCTTTCTTT. It specifies CASSLGRGWNTEAFF. Complete variable domain (other parts from reference TRBV7-2 and TRBJ1-1): GAGVSQSPSNKVTEKGKDVELRCDPISGHTALYWYRQSLGQGLEFLIYFQGNSAPDKSGLPSDRFSAERTGGSVSTLTIQRTQQEDSAVYLCASSLGRGWNTEAFFGQGTRLTVV.

V usage is TRBV6-5 and J usage is TRBJ1-2; D is possibly TRBD1 (6 bases). V was clipped by 5 bases and J by 4 bases, with 17 bases between them. CDR1 MNHEY and CDR2 SVGAGI come from the germline V gene. The CDR3 covers 15 residues. CDR3: CASSPQGSNLYGYTF. CDR3 bases: TGTGCCAGCAGTCCTCAGGGGTCTAACCTCTATGGCTACACCTTC.

This clone was detected only once. The rearrangement uses TRBV4-1 and TRBJ2-2, with TRBD2 identical over 10 bases. This CDR3 is 18 amino acids long. The germline V gene has CDR1 MGHRA and CDR2 YSYEKL. The V and J ends lost 4 bases and 5 bases, in that order; junction bases with no gene match: 13. This chain's CDR3 is CASSPEEIAGGLTGELFF. The CDR3 DNA sequence: TGCGCCAGCAGCCCGGAGGAAATAGCGGGGGGCTTGACCGGGGAGCTGTTTTTT.

V and J are TRBV6-6 and TRBJ1-1; 9 nucleotides line up with TRBD1. This CDR3 comprises 15 residues. The V gene's germline CDR1 is MNHNY and CDR2 SVGAGI (reference sequence). Germline trimming cut 7 bases from V and 2 bases from J; bases unmatched to any gene: 8. CDR3 in amino acids: CASTYTGGKNTEAFF. The DNA for the CDR3 is TGTGCCAGCACCTACACAGGGGGCAAAAACACTGAAGCTTTCTTT.

The chain is built from TRBV10-2 and TRBJ1-2; 7 bases match TRBD1. Germline CDR1 reads WSHSY; CDR2 reads SAAADI. This CDR3 region has 14 residues. V was clipped by 4 bases and J by 1 base; unmatched bases: 3. The DNA for the CDR3 is TGCGCCAGCAGTGCGGACAGGAGTAACTATGGCTACACCTTC. It is translated as CASSADRSNYGYTF.

This sequence joins TRBV9 and TRBJ1-1; possible D gene TRBD1, 6 bases. From germline, CDR1 is SGDLS and CDR2 YYNGEE. The CDR3 totals 16 residues. V gave up 4 bases and J gave up 3 bases, with 19 bases separating them. This CDR3 reads CASSPSTRGYHTEAFF. The CDR3 region has the DNA TGTGCCAGCAGCCCCTCTACGAGGGGGTACCACACTGAAGCTTTCTTT. The whole variable domain, filled in from reference TRBV9 and TRBJ1-1, reads DSGVTQTPKHLITATGQRVTLRCSPRSGDLSVYWYQQSLDQGLQFLIQYYNGEERAKGNILERFSAQQFPDLHSELNLSSLELGDSALYFCASSPSTRGYHTEAFFGQGTRLTVV.

The V call is TRBV27, the J call TRBJ1-2; the D gene is possibly TRBD1 (6 bases). The CDR3 has 13 residues. Trimming shortened V by 2 bases and J by 3 bases, and 7 bases separated the two germline ends. Germline lookup yields CDR1 MNHEY and CDR2 SMNVEV (reference sequence). The CDR3 coding sequence is TGTGCCAGCAGTTTAGGGGGCGACTATGGCTACACCTTC. This codes for CASSLGGDYGYTF.

The rearrangement joins TRBV4-2 to TRBJ2-7; 7 positions agree with TRBD2. Germline V gene lookup returns CDR1 LGHNA and CDR2 YNFKEQ. The trim removed 4 bases at V and 1 base at J, leaving 7 bases unmatched. The CDR3 runs to 15 residues. This chain's CDR3 is CASSRGSGDSYEQYF. The CDR3 DNA reads as TGTGCCAGCAGCCGAGGAAGCGGGGATTCCTACGAGCAGTACTTC.

This rearrangement joins TRBV28 to TRBJ1-2; D gene ambiguous. V lost 9 bases to trimming and J lost 2 bases, with 10 bases between them. The germline V gene encodes CDR1 MDHEN and CDR2 SYDVKM. The CDR3 contains 12 residues. CDR3 sequence: CASTPGNYGYTF. CDR3 nucleotides: TGTGCCAGTACTCCGGGGAACTATGGCTACACCTTC.

This clone was recorded only once. This chain links TRBV4-3 with TRBJ1-2, with D perhaps matching TRBD1 (5 bases). Trimming removed 3 bases at V and 4 bases at J, with 12 bases between. This CDR3 is built from 14 residues. Germline lookup yields CDR1 LGHNA and CDR2 YSLEER. CDR3 residues: CASSQGGGSYGYTF. The CDR3 nucleotides are TGCGCCAGCAGCCAGGGGGGAGGGTCCTATGGCTACACCTTC.

The chain carries TRBV6-6 and TRBJ1-2; tentatively, D is TRBD1 (5 bases). The CDR3 spans 16 residues. Germline lookup yields CDR1 MNHNY and CDR2 SVGAGI (reference sequence). Trimming removed 4 bases at V and 0 bases at J, with 15 bases between. The CDR3 DNA is TGTGCCAGCAGTTTCGTTGACAGTGCGACTAACTATGGCTACACCTTC. It encodes CASSFVDSATNYGYTF.

The count of this clone is one. The rearrangement uses TRBV5-1 and TRBJ1-1, with a weak D call TRBD1 (5 bases). CDR1 SGHRS and CDR2 YFSETQ come from the germline V gene. Trimming cost V 1 base and J 4 bases, with 8 bases left between them. The CDR3 totals 13 residues. CDR3 DNA: TGCGCCAGCAGCTTGTGGGGGGGCACTGAAGCTTTCTTT. Protein sequence: CASSLWGGTEAFF.

The rearrangement links TRBV12-3 or TRBV12-4 to TRBJ1-1; D gene ambiguous. CDR3 length equals 13 residues. V lost 6 bases and J 1 base, leaving 9 bases between the germline ends. CDR3 residues: CASSLSGNTEAFF. CDR3 nucleotide sequence: TGTGCCAGCAGCCTCTCAGGGAACACTGAAGCTTTCTTT.